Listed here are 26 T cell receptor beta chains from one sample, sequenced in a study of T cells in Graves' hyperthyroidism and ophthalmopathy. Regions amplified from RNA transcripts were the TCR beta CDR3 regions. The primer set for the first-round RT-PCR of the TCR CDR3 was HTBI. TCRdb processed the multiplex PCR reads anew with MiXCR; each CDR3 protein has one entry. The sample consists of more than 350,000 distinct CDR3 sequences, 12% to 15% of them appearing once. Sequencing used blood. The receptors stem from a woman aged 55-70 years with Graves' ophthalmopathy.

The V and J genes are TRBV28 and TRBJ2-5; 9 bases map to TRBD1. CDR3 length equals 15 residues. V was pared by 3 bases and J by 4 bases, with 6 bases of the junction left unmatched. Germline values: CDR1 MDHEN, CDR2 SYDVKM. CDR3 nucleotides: TGTGCCAGCAGTTTCTGGGGACAGGGTCGAGAGACCCAGTACTTC. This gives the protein CASSFWGQGRETQYF. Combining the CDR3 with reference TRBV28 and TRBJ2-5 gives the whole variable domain DVKVTQSSRYLVKRTGEKVFLECVQDMDHENMFWYRQDPGLGLRLIYFSYDVKMKEKGDIPEGYSVSREKKERFSLILESASTNQTSMYLCASSFWGQGRETQYFGPGTRLLVL.

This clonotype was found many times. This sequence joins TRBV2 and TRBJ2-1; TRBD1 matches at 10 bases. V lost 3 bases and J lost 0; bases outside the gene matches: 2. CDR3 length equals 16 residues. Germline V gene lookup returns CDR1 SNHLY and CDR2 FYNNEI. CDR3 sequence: CASSDGQGVSYNEQFF. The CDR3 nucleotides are TGTGCCAGCAGTGACGGACAGGGGGTCTCCTACAATGAGCAGTTCTTC.

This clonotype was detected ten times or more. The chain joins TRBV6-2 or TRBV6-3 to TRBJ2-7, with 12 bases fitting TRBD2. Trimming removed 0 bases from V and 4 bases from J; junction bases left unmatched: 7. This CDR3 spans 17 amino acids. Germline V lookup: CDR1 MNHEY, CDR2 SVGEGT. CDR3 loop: CASSYSRTSGMVYEQYF. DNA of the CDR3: TGTGCCAGCAGTTACTCTCGGACTAGCGGGATGGTGTACGAGCAGTACTTC.

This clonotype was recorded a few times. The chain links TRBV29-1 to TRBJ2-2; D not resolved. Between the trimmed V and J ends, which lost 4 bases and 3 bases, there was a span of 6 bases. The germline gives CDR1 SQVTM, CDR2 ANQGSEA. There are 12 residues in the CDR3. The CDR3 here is CSVGDYTGELFF. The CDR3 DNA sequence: TGCAGCGTTGGGGATTACACCGGGGAGCTGTTTTTT.

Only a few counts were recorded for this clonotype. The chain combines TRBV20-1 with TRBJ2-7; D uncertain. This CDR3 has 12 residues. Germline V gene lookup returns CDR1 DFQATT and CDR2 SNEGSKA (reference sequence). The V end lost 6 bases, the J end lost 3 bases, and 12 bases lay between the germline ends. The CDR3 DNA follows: TGCAGTGCCGTCCCAGGAGACTACGAGCAGTACTTC. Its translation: CSAVPGDYEQYF.

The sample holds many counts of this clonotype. CDR3 nucleotides: TGTGCCTGGAAGCGTCAGCGGGGGGTGAACACTGAAGCTTTCTTT. This translates into CAWKRQRGVNTEAFF. The chain links TRBV30 to TRBJ1-1; D possibly corresponds to TRBD1 (5 bases). Germline V gene data show CDR1 as GTSNPN and CDR2 as SVGIG (reference sequence). Trimming took off 4 bases at V and 0 bases at J, with 15 bases between the two ends. The CDR3 sequence is 15 residues long.

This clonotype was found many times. CDR3 protein: CASSLRRTSGREDEQFF. CDR3 DNA: TGTGCCAGCAGCTTACGAAGAACTAGCGGGAGGGAAGATGAGCAGTTCTTC. The chain links TRBV11-2 to TRBJ2-1, with TRBD2 identical over 13 bases. Germline lookup yields CDR1 SGHAT and CDR2 FQNNGV. The CDR3 is 17 residues long. V lost 2 bases, J lost 8 bases, and 9 bases stayed unmatched. Combining the CDR3 with reference TRBV11-2 and TRBJ2-1 gives the whole variable domain EAGVAQSPRYKIIEKRQSVAFWCNPISGHATLYWYQQILGQGPKLLIQFQNNGVVDDSQLPKDRFSAERLKGVDSTLKIQPAKLEDSAVYLCASSLRRTSGREDEQFFGPGTRLTVL.

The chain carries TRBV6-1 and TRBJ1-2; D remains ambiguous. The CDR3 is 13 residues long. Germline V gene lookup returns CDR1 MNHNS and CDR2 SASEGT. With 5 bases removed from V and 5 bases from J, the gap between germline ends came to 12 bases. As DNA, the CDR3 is TGTGCCAGCAGTCAGACGGATACTTATGGCTACACCTTC. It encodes CASSQTDTYGYTF.

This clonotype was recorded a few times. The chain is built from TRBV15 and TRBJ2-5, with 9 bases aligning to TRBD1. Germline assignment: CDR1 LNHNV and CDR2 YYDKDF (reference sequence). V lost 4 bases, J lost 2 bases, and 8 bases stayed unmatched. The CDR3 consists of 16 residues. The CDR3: CATSNGQGFSQETQYF. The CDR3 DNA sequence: TGTGCCACCAGCAACGGACAGGGGTTTTCTCAAGAGACCCAGTACTTC. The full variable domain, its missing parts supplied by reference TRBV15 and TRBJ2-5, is DAMVIQNPRYQVTQFGKPVTLSCSQTLNHNVMYWYQQKSSQAPKLLFHYYDKDFNNEADTPDNFQSRRPNTSFCFLDIRSPGLGDTAMYLCATSNGQGFSQETQYFGPGTRLLVL.

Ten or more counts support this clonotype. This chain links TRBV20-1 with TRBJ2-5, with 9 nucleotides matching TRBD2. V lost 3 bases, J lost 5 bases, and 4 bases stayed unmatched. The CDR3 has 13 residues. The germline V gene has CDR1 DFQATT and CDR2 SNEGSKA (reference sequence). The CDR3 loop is CSARIAGVETQYF. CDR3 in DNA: TGCAGTGCTAGGATAGCGGGAGTGGAGACCCAGTACTTC.

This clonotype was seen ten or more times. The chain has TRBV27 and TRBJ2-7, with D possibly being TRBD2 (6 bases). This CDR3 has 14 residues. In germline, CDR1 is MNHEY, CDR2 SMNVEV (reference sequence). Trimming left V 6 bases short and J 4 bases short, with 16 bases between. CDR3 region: CASSRDWITYEQYF. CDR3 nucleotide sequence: TGTGCCAGCAGCCGGGACTGGATAACGTACGAGCAGTACTTC.

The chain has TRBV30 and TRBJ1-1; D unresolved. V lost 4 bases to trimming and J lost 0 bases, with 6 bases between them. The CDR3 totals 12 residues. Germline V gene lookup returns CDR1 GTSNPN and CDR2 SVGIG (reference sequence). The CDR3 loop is CAWNYMNTEAFF. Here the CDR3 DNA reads TGTGCCTGGAATTATATGAACACTGAAGCTTTCTTT.

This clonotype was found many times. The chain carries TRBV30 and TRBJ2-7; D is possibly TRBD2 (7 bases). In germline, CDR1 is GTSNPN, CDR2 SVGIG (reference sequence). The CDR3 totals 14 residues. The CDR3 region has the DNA TGTGCTTCAATGGCGGGGGCAAAACCCTACGAGCAGTACTTC. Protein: CASMAGAKPYEQYF.

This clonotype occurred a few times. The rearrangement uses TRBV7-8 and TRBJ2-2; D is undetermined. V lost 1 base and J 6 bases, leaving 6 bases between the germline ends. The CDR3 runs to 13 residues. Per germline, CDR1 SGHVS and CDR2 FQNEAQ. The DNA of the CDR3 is TGTGCCAGCAGCTTAGAAAGTCCCGGGGAGCTGTTTTTT. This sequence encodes CASSLESPGELFF.

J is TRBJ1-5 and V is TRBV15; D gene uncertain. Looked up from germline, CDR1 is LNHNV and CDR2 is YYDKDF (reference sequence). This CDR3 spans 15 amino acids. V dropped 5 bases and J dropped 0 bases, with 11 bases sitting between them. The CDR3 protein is CATSAFGNSNQPQHF. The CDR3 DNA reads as TGTGCCACCAGCGCCTTTGGAAATAGCAATCAGCCCCAGCATTTT.

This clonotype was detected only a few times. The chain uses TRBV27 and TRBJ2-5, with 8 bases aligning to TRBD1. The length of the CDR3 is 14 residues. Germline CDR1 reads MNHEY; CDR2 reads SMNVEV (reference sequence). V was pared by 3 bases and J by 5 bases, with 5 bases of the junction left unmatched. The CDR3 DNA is TGTGCCAGCAGTTTCGCAGGGGGCGTGGAGACCCAGTACTTC. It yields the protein CASSFAGGVETQYF.

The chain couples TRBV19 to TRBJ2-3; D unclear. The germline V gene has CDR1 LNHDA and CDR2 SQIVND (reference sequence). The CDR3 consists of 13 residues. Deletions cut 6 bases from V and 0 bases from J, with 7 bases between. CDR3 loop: CASRGPSTDTQYF. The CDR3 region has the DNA TGTGCCAGTAGAGGACCTAGCACAGATACGCAGTATTTT.

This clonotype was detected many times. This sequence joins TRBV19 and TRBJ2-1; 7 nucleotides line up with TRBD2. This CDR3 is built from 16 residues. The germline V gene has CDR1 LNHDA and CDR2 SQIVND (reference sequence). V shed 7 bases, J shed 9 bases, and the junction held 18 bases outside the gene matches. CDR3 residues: CASKAASGLGRGEQFF. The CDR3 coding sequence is TGTGCCAGTAAGGCGGCTAGCGGCCTAGGACGGGGTGAGCAGTTCTTC.

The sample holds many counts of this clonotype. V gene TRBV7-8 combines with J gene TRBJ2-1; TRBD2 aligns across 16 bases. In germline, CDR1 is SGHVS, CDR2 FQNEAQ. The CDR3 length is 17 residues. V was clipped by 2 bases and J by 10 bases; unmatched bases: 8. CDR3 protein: CASSLPAGTSGRAEQFF. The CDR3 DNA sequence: TGTGCCAGCAGCTTACCTGCAGGGACTAGCGGGAGGGCGGAGCAGTTCTTC.

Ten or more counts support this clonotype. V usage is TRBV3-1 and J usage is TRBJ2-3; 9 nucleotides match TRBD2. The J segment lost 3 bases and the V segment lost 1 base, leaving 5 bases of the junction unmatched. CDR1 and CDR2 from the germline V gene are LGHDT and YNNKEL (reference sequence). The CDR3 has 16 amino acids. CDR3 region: CASSQGRLAGTDTQYF. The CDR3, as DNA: TGTGCCAGCAGCCAAGGTCGTCTAGCGGGAACAGATACGCAGTATTTT.

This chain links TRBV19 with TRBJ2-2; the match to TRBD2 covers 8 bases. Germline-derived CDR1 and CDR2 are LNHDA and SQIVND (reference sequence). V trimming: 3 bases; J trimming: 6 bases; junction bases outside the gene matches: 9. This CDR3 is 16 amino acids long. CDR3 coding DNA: TGTGCCAGTAGTATCCGCCCAGCGGGAGTGTCCGGGGAGCTGTTTTTT. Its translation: CASSIRPAGVSGELFF. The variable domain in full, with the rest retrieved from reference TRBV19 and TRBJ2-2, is DGGITQSPKYLFRKEGQNVTLSCEQNLNHDAMYWYRQDPGQGLRLIYYSQIVNDFQKGDIAEGYSVSREKKESFPLTVTSAQKNPTAFYLCASSIRPAGVSGELFFGEGSRLTVL.

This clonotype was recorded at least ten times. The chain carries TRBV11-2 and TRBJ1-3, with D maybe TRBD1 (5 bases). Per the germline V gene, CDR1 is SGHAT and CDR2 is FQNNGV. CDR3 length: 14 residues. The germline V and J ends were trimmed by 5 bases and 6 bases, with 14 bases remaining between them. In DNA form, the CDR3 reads TGTGCCAGCAGCGTACAACAGGTCGCAAACACCATATATTTT. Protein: CASSVQQVANTIYF.

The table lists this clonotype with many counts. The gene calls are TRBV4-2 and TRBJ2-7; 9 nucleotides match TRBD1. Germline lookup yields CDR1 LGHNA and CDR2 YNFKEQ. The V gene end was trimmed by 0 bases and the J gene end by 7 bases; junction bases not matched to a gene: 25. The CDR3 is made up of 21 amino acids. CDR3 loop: CASSQDAPRDRATPFLREQYF. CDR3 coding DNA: TGTGCCAGCAGCCAAGATGCCCCTCGGGACAGGGCGACTCCCTTCCTTCGAGAGCAGTACTTC.

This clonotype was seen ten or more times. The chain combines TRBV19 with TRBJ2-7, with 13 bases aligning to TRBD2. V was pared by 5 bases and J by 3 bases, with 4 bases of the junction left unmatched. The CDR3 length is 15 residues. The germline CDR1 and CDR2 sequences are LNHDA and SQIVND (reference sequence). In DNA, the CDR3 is TGTGCCAGTAGTGGCGGGACTAGCGGGATCTACGAGCAGTACTTC. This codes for CASSGGTSGIYEQYF.

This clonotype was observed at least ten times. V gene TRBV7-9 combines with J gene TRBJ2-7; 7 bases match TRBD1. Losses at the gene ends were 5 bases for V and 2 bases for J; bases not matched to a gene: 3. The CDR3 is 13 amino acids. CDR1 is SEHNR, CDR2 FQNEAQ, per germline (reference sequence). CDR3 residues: CASSGTGAYEQYF. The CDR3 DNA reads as TGTGCCAGCAGCGGAACAGGGGCCTACGAGCAGTACTTC.

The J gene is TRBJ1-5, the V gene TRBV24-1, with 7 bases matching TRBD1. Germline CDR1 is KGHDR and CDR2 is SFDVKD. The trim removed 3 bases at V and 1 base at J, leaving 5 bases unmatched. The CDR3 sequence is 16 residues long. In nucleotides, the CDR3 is TGTGCCACCAGTGATACCGGGACAGCGAGCAATCAGCCCCAGCATTTT. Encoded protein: CATSDTGTASNQPQHF.